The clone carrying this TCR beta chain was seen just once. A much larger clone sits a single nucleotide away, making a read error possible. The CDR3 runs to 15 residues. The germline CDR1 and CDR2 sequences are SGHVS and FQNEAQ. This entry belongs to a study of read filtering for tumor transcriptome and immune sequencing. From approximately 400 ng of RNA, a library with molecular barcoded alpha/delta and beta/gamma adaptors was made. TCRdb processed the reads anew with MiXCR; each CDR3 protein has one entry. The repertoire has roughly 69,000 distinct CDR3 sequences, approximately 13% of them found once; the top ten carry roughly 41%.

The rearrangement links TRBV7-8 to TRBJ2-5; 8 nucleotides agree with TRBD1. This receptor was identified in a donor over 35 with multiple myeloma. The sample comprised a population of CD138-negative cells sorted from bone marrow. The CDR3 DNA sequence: TGTTCCAGCAGCTTAGCCTGGACAGGGAAAGAGACCCAGTACTTC. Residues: CSSSLAWTGKETQYF.